Each of the 24 T cell receptor beta chains below was sequenced from the same sample in a study of blood T cell repertoires in COVID-19. Profiling relied on immunoSEQ multiplex PCR, and the TCRdb table lists in-frame clones only, not all of them. The profile covers about 200,000 clones, with around 90% appearing a single time and approximately 2.9% taken by the ten largest. The specimen sequenced was peripheral blood. Every receptor here comes from a man aged 55 to 70 with acute or convalescent COVID-19.

This clone was seen at least ten times. The gene calls are TRBV10-3 and TRBJ2-4; 9 nucleotides align to TRBD1. The V gene end was trimmed by 2 bases and the J gene end by 2 bases; junction bases not matched to a gene: 7. Germline values: CDR1 ENHRY, CDR2 SYGVKD. The CDR3 has 17 residues. The CDR3 DNA reads TGTGCCATCAGTGAGGGGGGGACAGGGTGGTCCAAAAACATTCAGTACTTC. Translating it yields CAISEGGTGWSKNIQYF.

V usage is TRBV4-1 and J usage is TRBJ2-3; D is possibly TRBD1 (5 bases). Germline values: CDR1 MGHRA, CDR2 YSYEKL. The CDR3 length is 15 residues. Trimming stripped 0 bases from V and 5 bases from J, with 12 bases between. The CDR3 region is CASSQDWQGGDTQYF. CDR3 bases: TGCGCCAGCAGCCAAGATTGGCAGGGTGGAGATACGCAGTATTTT.

The chain has TRBV19 and TRBJ2-2, with D perhaps TRBD2 (6 bases). CDR3 length equals 13 residues. The V gene's germline CDR1 is LNHDA and CDR2 SQIVND (reference sequence). Trimming removed 9 bases from V and 5 bases from J, with 13 bases in between. The CDR3 nucleotides read TGTGCCAGCCTCACTCGGGGGACCGGGGAGCTGTTTTTT. Its translation: CASLTRGTGELFF.

The sample holds one count of this clone. The chain couples TRBV28 to TRBJ2-7, with D possibly being TRBD1 (7 bases). CDR3 size: 17 residues. Trimming left V 5 bases short and J 4 bases short, with 24 bases between. Germline assignment: CDR1 MDHEN and CDR2 SYDVKM. Here the CDR3 DNA reads TGTGCCAGCAGTCCCCCGGAGGGGGCCTTCCAATATTACGAGCAGTACTTC. It encodes CASSPPEGAFQYYEQYF.

This chain uses TRBV27 with TRBJ2-2; 7 nucleotides align to TRBD1. Germline V gene sequence: CDR1 MNHEY, CDR2 SMNVEV (reference sequence). The V and J ends lost 6 bases and 6 bases, in that order; junction bases with no gene match: 7. CDR3 length: 14 amino acids. Here the CDR3 reads CASRPTGVAGELFF. The CDR3 coding sequence is TGTGCCAGCAGACCCACAGGGGTAGCCGGGGAGCTGTTTTTT.

Note on this clone: Other DNA sequences within the sample encode an identical CDR3. J is TRBJ1-2 and V is TRBV5-6, with 9 bases fitting TRBD1. Germline-derived CDR1 and CDR2 are SGHDT and YYEEEE. V lost 4 bases, J lost 2 bases, and 3 bases stayed unmatched. There are 14 residues in the CDR3. This chain's CDR3 is CASSPDRGNYGYTF. In DNA, the CDR3 is TGTGCCAGCAGCCCGGACAGGGGAAACTATGGCTACACCTTC.

This clone was found a few times. The chain joins TRBV19 to TRBJ1-5, with 8 positions matching TRBD1. The CDR3 loop spans 15 amino acids. CDR1 and CDR2 (germline): LNHDA, SQIVND (reference sequence). V lost 6 bases to trimming and J lost 5 bases; unmatched junction nucleotides: 9. DNA for the CDR3: TGTGCCAGTAGCCCGGACAGGGCTAGGGATCAGCCCCAGCATTTT. Amino acid sequence: CASSPDRARDQPQHF.

This clone occurred a few times. The chain uses TRBV13 and TRBJ1-1; 7 bases fit TRBD1. Germline assignment: CDR1 PRHDT and CDR2 FYEKMQ (reference sequence). The CDR3 has 14 amino acids. The junction had 9 bases not matched to a gene; V was cut back by 5 bases and J by 6 bases. The CDR3 spells CASSIQLTGSEAFF. The CDR3 bases are TGTGCCAGCAGCATCCAATTGACAGGGTCTGAAGCTTTCTTT.

V gene TRBV27 combines with J gene TRBJ2-5; a weak D match, TRBD2 (6 bases). Per germline, CDR1 MNHEY and CDR2 SMNVEV (reference sequence). The CDR3 has 13 residues. V lost 5 bases and J 5 bases, leaving 12 bases between the germline ends. This CDR3 reads CASSHRERETQYF. The CDR3 DNA is TGTGCCAGCAGTCACCGGGAGCGGGAGACCCAGTACTTC.

The CDR3 nucleotides are TGTGCCATCAGACAACTGGGAGGCTCAGCCAACGTCCTGACTTTC. This translates into CAIRQLGGSANVLTF. V usage is TRBV10-3 and J usage is TRBJ2-6; a possible D gene is TRBD2 (6 bases). The CDR3 is 15 residues long. Trimming took off 6 bases at V and 7 bases at J, with 16 bases between the two ends. Germline V gives CDR1 ENHRY, CDR2 SYGVKD.

This sequence joins TRBV27 and TRBJ2-7; TRBD1 is a possible D gene (6 bases). V dropped 6 bases and J dropped 2 bases, with 14 bases sitting between them. The germline CDR1 and CDR2 sequences are MNHEY and SMNVEV (reference sequence). The CDR3 is made up of 14 amino acids. CDR3 amino acids: CASRPGQAPYEQYF. As DNA, the CDR3 is TGTGCCAGCAGACCGGGACAAGCTCCCTACGAGCAGTACTTC.

The gene calls are TRBV6-5 and TRBJ2-1; possibly TRBD2 for D (6 bases). This CDR3 has 15 amino acids. Trimming shortened V by 2 bases and J by 6 bases, and 14 bases separated the two germline ends. Germline assignment: CDR1 MNHEY and CDR2 SVGAGI. The CDR3 nucleotides read TGTGCCAGCAGTTACGGGGATCTGGGGGGCAATGAGCAGTTCTTC. Amino acids: CASSYGDLGGNEQFF.

This clone was observed a few times. The chain uses TRBV7-2 and TRBJ2-3, with a weak D call TRBD1 (5 bases). V lost 4 bases and J 3 bases, leaving 11 bases between the germline ends. This CDR3 is 14 amino acids long. Per the germline V gene, CDR1 is SGHTA and CDR2 is FQGNSA. CDR3 sequence (DNA): TGTGCCAGCAGCTCCTTTGGGGCGACAGATACGCAGTATTTT. Its translation is CASSSFGATDTQYF.

In this sample, this clone turned up a few times. Other DNA variants within this sample encode the same CDR3. The V and J genes are TRBV28 and TRBJ2-7; D perhaps matches TRBD1 (6 bases). Trimming cost V 6 bases and J 0 bases, with 12 bases left between them. CDR1 MDHEN and CDR2 SYDVKM come from the germline V gene. CDR3 length: 14 residues. CDR3 coding DNA: TGTGCCAGCAGGTTGACAGGTAGCTCCTACGAGCAGTACTTC. This encodes CASRLTGSSYEQYF.

The chain recombines TRBV5-1 with TRBJ2-5; 9 bases align to TRBD1. This CDR3 has 14 amino acids. V lost 2 bases and J lost 5; bases outside the gene matches: 4. The V gene's germline CDR1 is SGHRS and CDR2 YFSETQ. In DNA form, the CDR3 reads TGCGCCAGCAGCTTACAGGGGGCCGGGGAGACCCAGTACTTC. Translation gives CASSLQGAGETQYF.

The rearrangement links TRBV5-1 to TRBJ2-3, with D possibly matching TRBD1 (7 bases). The V gene lost 4 bases and the J gene lost 2 bases, with 20 bases spanning the gap. Looked up from germline, CDR1 is SGHRS and CDR2 is YFSETQ. The CDR3 spans 17 residues. The CDR3 loop reads CASSMQPQGDSTDTQYF. CDR3 sequence (DNA): TGCGCCAGCAGCATGCAACCTCAGGGGGACTCCACAGATACGCAGTATTTT.

The chain links TRBV9 to TRBJ2-7; D is possibly TRBD1 (6 bases). The germline V gene encodes CDR1 SGDLS and CDR2 YYNGEE. There are 18 residues in the CDR3. Trimming stripped 0 bases from V and 0 bases from J, with 19 bases between. CDR3 sequence: CASSVVGRGPTDSYEQYF. CDR3 nucleotide sequence: TGTGCCAGCAGCGTAGTCGGCAGGGGCCCGACCGACTCCTACGAGCAGTACTTC.

The rearrangement links TRBV4-2 to TRBJ2-7, with D possibly TRBD2 on 7 matching bases. The CDR3 has 16 amino acids. Trimming took 1 base from V and 3 from J, leaving 16 bases between them. The germline V gene encodes CDR1 LGHNA and CDR2 YNFKEQ. Here the CDR3 reads CASSQVGGGANYEQYF. The CDR3 nucleotides are TGTGCCAGCAGCCAAGTGGGTGGGGGGGCAAACTACGAGCAGTACTTC.

The gene calls are TRBV7-8 and TRBJ2-7, with TRBD2 as a possible D gene (6 bases). Germline V gene data show CDR1 as SGHVS and CDR2 as FQNEAQ. The CDR3 is 15 amino acids. Trimming cost V 1 base and J 2 bases, with 12 bases left between them. The CDR3 nucleotides are TGTGCCAGCAGCTTAGGGGATAGCGGAACCTACGAGCAGTACTTC. It specifies CASSLGDSGTYEQYF.

The chain couples TRBV5-4 to TRBJ2-5; 15 nucleotides agree with TRBD2. CDR3 length equals 18 residues. V was clipped by 4 bases and J by 4 bases; unmatched bases: 11. Germline V gene lookup returns CDR1 SGHNT and CDR2 YYREEE (reference sequence). CDR3 in DNA: TGTGCCAGCAGCCCTGGGACTAGCGGGGGGACGGGAGGAGAGACCCAGTACTTC. Translating gives CASSPGTSGGTGGETQYF.

The chain joins TRBV6-5 to TRBJ1-3; D gene unclear. CDR1 MNHEY and CDR2 SVGAGI come from the germline V gene. The CDR3 has 15 residues. The V end lost 2 bases, the J end lost 0 bases, and 8 bases lay between the germline ends. CDR3 sequence: CASSYDGSSGNTIYF. The CDR3 DNA reads TGTGCCAGCAGTTACGACGGGAGCTCTGGAAACACCATATATTTT.

This chain joins TRBV5-6 and TRBJ2-2, with 12 bases lining up with TRBD1. The CDR3 is 18 residues long. CDR1 and CDR2 (germline): SGHDT, YYEEEE. The trim removed 4 bases at V and 0 bases at J, leaving 7 bases unmatched. Written as DNA, the CDR3 is TGTGCCAGCAGCATAGGGGACAGGGGGCCCTCGAACACCGGGGAGCTGTTTTTT. This encodes CASSIGDRGPSNTGELFF.

The V and J genes are TRBV28 and TRBJ1-1; the D gene is possibly TRBD1 (6 bases). The CDR3 spans 16 residues. V lost 3 bases and J 4 bases, leaving 18 bases between the germline ends. CDR1 and CDR2 from the germline V gene are MDHEN and SYDVKM. The CDR3 region is CASSLRGTGRGTEAFF. The DNA of the CDR3 is TGTGCCAGCAGTTTGAGGGGAACAGGGCGAGGCACTGAAGCTTTCTTT. Together with reference TRBV28 and TRBJ1-1, the CDR3 gives the full variable domain: DVKVTQSSRYLVKRTGEKVFLECVQDMDHENMFWYRQDPGLGLRLIYFSYDVKMKEKGDIPEGYSVSREKKERFSLILESASTNQTSMYLCASSLRGTGRGTEAFFGQGTRLTVV.

The chain combines TRBV29-1 with TRBJ2-3, with D possibly TRBD1 on 6 matching bases. V was cut by 6 bases and J by 0 bases, with 13 bases left in between. The germline CDR1 and CDR2 sequences are SQVTM and ANQGSEA. This CDR3 comprises 14 residues. CDR3 residues: CSVGWQGSTDTQYF. The CDR3 DNA reads TGCAGCGTCGGCTGGCAGGGGAGCACAGATACGCAGTATTTT.